This entry features one T cell receptor (beta chain) sequence. No antigen is known for it. Qualities for individual bases were not recorded, and no much larger clone is one base off. The data derive from a study of blood T cell repertoires in COVID-19 (dated by TCRdb to the early 2020s). A note on the overall study: Samples from collaborators originated in the United States, Italy and Spain and spanned both the acute and convalescent phases of COVID-19. The prospective study material was composed of cDNA or gDNA derived from T cells, B-cell-depleted T cells, or PBMCs. Samples were obtained from the ongoing ImmuneRACE study (first 160 participants) and from approximately 1,200 subjects provided by 6 global collaborators. Nearly every sample came with metadata listing a de-identified subject ID, COVID-19 status, age in years and sex. Where HLA class I and class II types were available, the types were taken from metadata supplied by the sample provider, not from assay-based typing. Deeply sampled blood TCRbeta repertoires from subjects exposed to, actively infected with, or recovered from COVID-19 were included in the dataset. The repertoires were made available in a free public database intended to serve as a resource for research on the immune response to SARS-CoV-2. Study-wide conclusions, independent of this receptor: Clinical and demographic metadata were provided uncurated, with the amount varying by source and participant.

Participants in the prospective study were aged about 18 to 95 years, lived in some 24 United States geographic areas, and enrolled through a virtual design. In the prospective study, cohorts were assigned on the basis of participant-reported clinical history obtained from a screening survey and a study questionnaire. Exposed participants were defined as having been in contact with someone with a PCR-confirmed or clinician-diagnosed COVID-19 case within 2 weeks of study entry. In the prospective study, mobile phlebotomists collected whole blood, serum and a nasopharyngeal or oropharyngeal swab from each participant. Participants in the prospective study had the option to provide additional blood draws and questionnaires over a roughly 2-month period. Before DNA extraction, prospective study blood samples were shipped either frozen or at room temperature. The immunoSEQ Assay, a bias-controlled multiplex PCR, was used to amplify TCRbeta CDR3 regions from genomic DNA. The source study handled its data this way. Within the assay, amplification of reference gene primers was used to estimate how many nucleated cells each sample contained. Sequence reads were collapsed and filtered to measure the absolute abundance of every unique TCRbeta CDR3 rearrangement. For each sample, productive Simpson clonality was calculated by taking the square root of Simpson's diversity index across productive rearrangements. TCRdb holds this immuneACCESS table with in-frame rearrangements only. Some clones are missing; in checked studies, unresolved V genes explain under half, and the rest has no known cause. The D gene and trimming were derived from the DNA, and the V and J assignments and clone size from that table. This sample has some 400,000 clones in its table, and approximately 90% of those were observed once. Together, the top ten hold roughly 0.9% of the sample.

In the germline V gene, CDR1 corresponds to SGHTA and CDR2 to FQGNSA. The junction shows trimming of 3 bases on V and 4 bases on J, plus 12 bases between the germline ends. The CDR3 starts with the cysteine, ends with the phenylalanine, and has 14 residues. Only the CDR3 portion is preserved as DNA: 42 bases, with reading frame beginning at the first base. The chain is assembled from TRBV7-2 and TRBJ1-1; perhaps TRBD1 is the D gene, with 5 bases matching. The sequence was obtained from a middle-aged woman who had been exposed to COVID-19. Sequenced material: PBMCs or T cells enriched from blood (not recorded which). The nucleotide sequence is given as TGTGCCAGCAGCTTCACCCCAGGGCGCACTGAAGCTTTCTTT. Its translation reads: CASSFTPGRTEAFF.